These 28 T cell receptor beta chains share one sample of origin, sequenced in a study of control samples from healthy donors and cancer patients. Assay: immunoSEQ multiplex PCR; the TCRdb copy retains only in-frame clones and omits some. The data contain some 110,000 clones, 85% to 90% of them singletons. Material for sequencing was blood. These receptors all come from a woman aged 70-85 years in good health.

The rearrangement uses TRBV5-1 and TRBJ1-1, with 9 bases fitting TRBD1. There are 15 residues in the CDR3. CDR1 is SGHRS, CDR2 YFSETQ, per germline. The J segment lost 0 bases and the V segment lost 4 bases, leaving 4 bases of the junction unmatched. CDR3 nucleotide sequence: TGCGCCAGCAGCGGACAGGGGCTGGTGAACACTGAAGCTTTCTTT. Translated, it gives CASSGQGLVNTEAFF.

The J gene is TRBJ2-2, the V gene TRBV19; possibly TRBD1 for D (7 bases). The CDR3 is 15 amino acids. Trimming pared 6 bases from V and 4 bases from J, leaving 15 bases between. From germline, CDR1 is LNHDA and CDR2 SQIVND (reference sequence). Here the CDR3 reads CASRIPGGRTGELFF. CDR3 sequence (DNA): TGTGCCAGTAGAATCCCAGGGGGGCGCACCGGGGAGCTGTTTTTT.

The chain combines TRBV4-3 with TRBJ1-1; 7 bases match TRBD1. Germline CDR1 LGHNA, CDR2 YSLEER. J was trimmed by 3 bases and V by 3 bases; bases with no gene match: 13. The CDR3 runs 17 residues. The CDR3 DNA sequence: TGCGCCAGCAGCCAGTTCCCCTGGTCAGGGGGGGACACTGAAGCTTTCTTT. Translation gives CASSQFPWSGGDTEAFF.

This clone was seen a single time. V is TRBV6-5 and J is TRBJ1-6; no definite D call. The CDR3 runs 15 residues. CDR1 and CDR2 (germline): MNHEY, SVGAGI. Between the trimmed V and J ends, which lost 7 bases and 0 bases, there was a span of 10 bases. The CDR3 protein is CASTQLSSYNSPLHF. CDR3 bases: TGTGCCAGCACCCAGTTGAGCTCCTATAATTCACCCCTCCACTTT.

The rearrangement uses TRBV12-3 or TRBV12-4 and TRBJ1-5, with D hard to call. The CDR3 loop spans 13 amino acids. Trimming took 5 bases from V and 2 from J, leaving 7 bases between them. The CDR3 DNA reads TGTGCCAGCAGTCGGTATGGCAATCAGCCCCAGCATTTT. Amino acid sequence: CASSRYGNQPQHF.

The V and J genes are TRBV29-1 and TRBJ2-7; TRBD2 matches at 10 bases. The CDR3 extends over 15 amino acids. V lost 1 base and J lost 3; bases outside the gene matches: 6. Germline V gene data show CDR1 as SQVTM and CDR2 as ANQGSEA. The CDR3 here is CSVEALAGAHYEQYF. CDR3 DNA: TGCAGCGTTGAAGCGCTAGCGGGGGCCCACTACGAGCAGTACTTC.

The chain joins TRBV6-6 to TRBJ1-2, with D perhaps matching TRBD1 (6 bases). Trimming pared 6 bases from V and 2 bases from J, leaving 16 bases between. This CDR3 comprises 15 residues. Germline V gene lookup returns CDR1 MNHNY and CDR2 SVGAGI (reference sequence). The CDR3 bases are TGTGCCAGCAGCCCCGGGGGCCCGGCAAACTATGGCTACACCTTC. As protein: CASSPGGPANYGYTF.

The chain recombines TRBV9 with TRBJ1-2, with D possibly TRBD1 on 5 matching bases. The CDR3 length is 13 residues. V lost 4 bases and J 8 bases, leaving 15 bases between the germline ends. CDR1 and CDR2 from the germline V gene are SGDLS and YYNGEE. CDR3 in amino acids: CASSPGGRTGYTF. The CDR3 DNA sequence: TGTGCCAGCAGCCCGGGGGGACGGACGGGCTACACCTTC.

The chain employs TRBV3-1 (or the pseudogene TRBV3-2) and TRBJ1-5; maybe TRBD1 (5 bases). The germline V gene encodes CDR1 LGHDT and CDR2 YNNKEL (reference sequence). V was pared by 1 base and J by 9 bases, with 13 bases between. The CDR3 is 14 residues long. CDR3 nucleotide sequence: TGTGCCAGCAGCCAAGTCTCCGGGGCCGGGCCCCAGCATTTT. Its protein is CASSQVSGAGPQHF.

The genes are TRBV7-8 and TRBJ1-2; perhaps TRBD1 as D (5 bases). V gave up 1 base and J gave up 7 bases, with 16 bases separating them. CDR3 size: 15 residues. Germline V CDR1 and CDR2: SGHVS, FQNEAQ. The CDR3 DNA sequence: TGTGCCAGCAGCTTAGGGCACGGGGCAGGGTTTGGCTACACCTTC. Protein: CASSLGHGAGFGYTF. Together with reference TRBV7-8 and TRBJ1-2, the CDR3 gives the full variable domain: GAGVSQSPRYKVAKRGQDVALRCDPISGHVSLFWYQQALGQGPEFLTYFQNEAQLDKSGLPSDRFFAERPEGSVSTLKIQRTQQEDSAVYLCASSLGHGAGFGYTFGSGTRLTVV.

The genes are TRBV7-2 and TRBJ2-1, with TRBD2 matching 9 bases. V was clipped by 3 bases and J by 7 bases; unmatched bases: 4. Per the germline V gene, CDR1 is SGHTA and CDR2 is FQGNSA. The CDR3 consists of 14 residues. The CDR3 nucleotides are TGTGCCAGCAGCTTTGGCGGGGGGGCGAATGAGCAGTTCTTC. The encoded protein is CASSFGGGANEQFF.

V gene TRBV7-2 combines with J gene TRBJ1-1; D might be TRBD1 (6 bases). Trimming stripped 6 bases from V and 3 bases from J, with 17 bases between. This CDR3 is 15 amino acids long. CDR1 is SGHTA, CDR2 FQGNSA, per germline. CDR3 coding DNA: TGTGCCAGCAGTTACTACAGGGTCCTCGACACTGAAGCTTTCTTT. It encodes CASSYYRVLDTEAFF.

CDR3 in amino acids: CASSLKGASTEAFF. The CDR3 DNA is TGTGCCAGCAGCCTCAAGGGGGCAAGCACTGAAGCTTTCTTT. The chain couples TRBV7-9 to TRBJ1-1, with TRBD1 identical over 7 bases. After removal of 5 bases from V and 4 bases from J, the junction contained 7 bases not matched to a gene. The CDR3 sequence is 14 residues long. The germline V gene has CDR1 SEHNR and CDR2 FQNEAQ (reference sequence). Together with reference TRBV7-9 and TRBJ1-1, the CDR3 gives the full variable domain: DTGVSQNPRHKITKRGQNVTFRCDPISEHNRLYWYRQTLGQGPEFLTYFQNEAQLEKSRLLSDRFSAERPKGSFSTLEIQRTEQGDSAMYLCASSLKGASTEAFFGQGTRLTVV.

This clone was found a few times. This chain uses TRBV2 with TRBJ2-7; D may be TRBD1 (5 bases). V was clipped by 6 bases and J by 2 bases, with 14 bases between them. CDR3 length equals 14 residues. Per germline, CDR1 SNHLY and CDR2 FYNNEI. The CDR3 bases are TGTGCCAGCAGGAACCAACCCAGGGCCTACGAGCAGTACTTC. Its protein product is CASRNQPRAYEQYF.

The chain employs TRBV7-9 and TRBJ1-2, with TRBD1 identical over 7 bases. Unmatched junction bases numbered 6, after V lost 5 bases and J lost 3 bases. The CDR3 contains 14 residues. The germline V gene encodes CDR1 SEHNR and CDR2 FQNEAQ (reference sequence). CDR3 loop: CASSLRQGDYGYTF. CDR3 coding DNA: TGTGCCAGCAGCCTTCGACAGGGTGACTATGGCTACACCTTC. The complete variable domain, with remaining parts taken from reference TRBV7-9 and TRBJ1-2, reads DTGVSQNPRHKITKRGQNVTFRCDPISEHNRLYWYRQTLGQGPEFLTYFQNEAQLEKSRLLSDRFSAERPKGSFSTLEIQRTEQGDSAMYLCASSLRQGDYGYTFGSGTRLTVV.

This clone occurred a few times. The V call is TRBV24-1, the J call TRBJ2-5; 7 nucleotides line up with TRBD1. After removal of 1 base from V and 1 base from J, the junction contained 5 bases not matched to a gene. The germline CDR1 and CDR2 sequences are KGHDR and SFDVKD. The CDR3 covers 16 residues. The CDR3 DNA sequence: TGTGCCACCAGTGATTTACCCGGGACAGTCCAAGAGACCCAGTACTTC. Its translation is CATSDLPGTVQETQYF.

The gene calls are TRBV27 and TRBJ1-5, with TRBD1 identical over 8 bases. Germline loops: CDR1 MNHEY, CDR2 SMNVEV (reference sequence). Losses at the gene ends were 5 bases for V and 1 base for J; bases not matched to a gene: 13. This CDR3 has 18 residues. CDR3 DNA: TGTGCCAGCAGTCGCCTCCGGGCAGGGGGCTCAAGCAATCAGCCCCAGCATTTT. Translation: CASSRLRAGGSSNQPQHF.

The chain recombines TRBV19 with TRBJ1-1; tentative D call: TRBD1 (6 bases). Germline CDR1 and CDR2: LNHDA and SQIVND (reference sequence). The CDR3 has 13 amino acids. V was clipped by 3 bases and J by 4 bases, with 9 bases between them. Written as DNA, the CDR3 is TGTGCCAGTAGTATGGGGACACTCACTGAAGCTTTCTTT. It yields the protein CASSMGTLTEAFF.

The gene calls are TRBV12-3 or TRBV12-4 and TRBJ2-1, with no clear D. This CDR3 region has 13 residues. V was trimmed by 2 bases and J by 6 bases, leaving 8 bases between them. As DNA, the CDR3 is TGTGCCAGCAGTTTAATGGCCATCAATGAGCAGTTCTTC. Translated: CASSLMAINEQFF.

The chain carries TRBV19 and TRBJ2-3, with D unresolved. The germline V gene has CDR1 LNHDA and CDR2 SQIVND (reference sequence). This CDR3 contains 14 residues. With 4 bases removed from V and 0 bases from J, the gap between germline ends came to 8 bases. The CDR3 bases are TGTGCCAGTAGTACTCCTTCTAGCACAGATACGCAGTATTTT. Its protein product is CASSTPSSTDTQYF. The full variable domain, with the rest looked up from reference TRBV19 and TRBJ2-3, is DGGITQSPKYLFRKEGQNVTLSCEQNLNHDAMYWYRQDPGQGLRLIYYSQIVNDFQKGDIAEGYSVSREKKESFPLTVTSAQKNPTAFYLCASSTPSSTDTQYFGPGTRLTVL.

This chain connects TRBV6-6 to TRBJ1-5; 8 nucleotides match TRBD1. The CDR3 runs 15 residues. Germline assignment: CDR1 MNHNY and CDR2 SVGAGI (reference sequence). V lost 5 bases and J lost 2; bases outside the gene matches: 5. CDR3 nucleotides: TGTGCCAGCAGTGACAGGGGTGGCCGCAATCAGCCCCAGCATTTT. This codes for CASSDRGGRNQPQHF.

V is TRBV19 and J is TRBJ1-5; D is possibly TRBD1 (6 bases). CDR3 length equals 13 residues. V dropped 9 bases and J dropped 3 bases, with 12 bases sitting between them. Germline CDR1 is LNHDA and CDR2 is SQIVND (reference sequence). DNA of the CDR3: TGTGCCAGCGGCTGGGGACACAATCAGCCCCAGCATTTT. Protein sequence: CASGWGHNQPQHF.

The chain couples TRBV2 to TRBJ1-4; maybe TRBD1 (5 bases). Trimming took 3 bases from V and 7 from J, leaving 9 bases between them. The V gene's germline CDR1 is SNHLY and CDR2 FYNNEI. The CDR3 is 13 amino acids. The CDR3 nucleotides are TGTGCCAGCAGTGACTGGGGCGGTGAAAAACTGTTTTTT. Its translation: CASSDWGGEKLFF.

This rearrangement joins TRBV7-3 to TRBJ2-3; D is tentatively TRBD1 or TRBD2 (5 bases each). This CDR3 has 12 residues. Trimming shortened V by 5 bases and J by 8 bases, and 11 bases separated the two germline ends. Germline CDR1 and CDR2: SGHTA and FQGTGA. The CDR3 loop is CASSRNGGTQYF. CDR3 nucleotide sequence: TGTGCCAGCAGCAGAAATGGGGGTACGCAGTATTTT.

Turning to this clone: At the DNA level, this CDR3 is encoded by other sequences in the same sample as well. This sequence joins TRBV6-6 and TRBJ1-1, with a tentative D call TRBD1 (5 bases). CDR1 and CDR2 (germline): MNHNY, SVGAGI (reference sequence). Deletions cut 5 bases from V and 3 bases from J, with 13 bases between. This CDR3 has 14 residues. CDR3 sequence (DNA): TGTGCCAGCAGTACTCCGGGGGAGGACACTGAAGCTTTCTTT. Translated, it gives CASSTPGEDTEAFF.

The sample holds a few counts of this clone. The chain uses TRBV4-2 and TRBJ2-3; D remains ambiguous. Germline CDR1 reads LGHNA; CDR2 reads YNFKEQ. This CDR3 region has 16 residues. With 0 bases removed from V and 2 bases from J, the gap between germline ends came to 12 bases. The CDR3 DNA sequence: TGTGCCAGCAGCCAAGAGTATGGCTCCATCACAGATACGCAGTATTTT. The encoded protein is CASSQEYGSITDTQYF.

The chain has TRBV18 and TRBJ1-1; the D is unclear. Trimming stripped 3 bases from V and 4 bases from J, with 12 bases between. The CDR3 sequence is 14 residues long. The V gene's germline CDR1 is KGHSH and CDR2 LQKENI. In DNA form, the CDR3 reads TGTGCCAGCTCACCTCGAGGAGAGGGCACTGAAGCTTTCTTT. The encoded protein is CASSPRGEGTEAFF.

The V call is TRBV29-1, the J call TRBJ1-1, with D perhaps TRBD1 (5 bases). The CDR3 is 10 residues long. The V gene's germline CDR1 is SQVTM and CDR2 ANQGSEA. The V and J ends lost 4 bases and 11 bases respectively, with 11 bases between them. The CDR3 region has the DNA TGCAGCGTTGGCAGGGAGCGGGCTTTCTTT. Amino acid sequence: CSVGRERAFF.